The rows below give T cell receptor beta chains drawn from one sample of a study of blood T cell repertoires in COVID-19. Only in-frame clones appear in the TCRdb table, and some are missing; sequencing was by immunoSEQ multiplex PCR. The sample lists about 31,000 clones, 85% to 90% occurring once. The sample was peripheral blood. The receptors derive from an older man with acute or convalescent COVID-19. Each CDR3 is given with its conserved first and last residue.

V	J	CDR3
TRBV6-4	TRBJ1-5	CASSPDRVDQPQHF
TRBV3-1/TRBV3-2	TRBJ2-3	CASSQVAGDKGDTQYF
TRBV11-2	TRBJ1-1	CASSLVRTANTEAFF
TRBV4-2	TRBJ1-2	CASRPVGVEGYTF
TRBV4-1	TRBJ2-7	CASSQVWGEDYEQYF
TRBV7-9	TRBJ2-7	CASSSLTGRITYEQYF
TRBV10-3	TRBJ1-4	CAIRPTGDNEKLFF
TRBV20-1	TRBJ2-1	CSVDRYNEQFF
TRBV5-4	TRBJ1-1	CASSFDRGSSEAFF
TRBV5-6	TRBJ2-2	CASRPTGDTGELFF
TRBV7-7	TRBJ2-7	CASSFDRDSYEQYF
TRBV19	TRBJ2-2	CASSIGGVRGNTGELFF
TRBV5-1	TRBJ1-1	CASSPGGGYTEAFF
TRBV30	TRBJ1-2	CAWSPSNYGYTF
TRBV5-8	TRBJ2-1	CASSHGLAGSYNEQFF
TRBV28	TRBJ1-1	CASRDTGYTEAFF
TRBV30	TRBJ2-1	CAWSVPRTSVNEQFF
TRBV2	TRBJ1-2	CASSDGDRANYGYTF
TRBV11-3	TRBJ2-7	CASSFASGGSYVYEQYF
TRBV5-1	TRBJ1-1	CASSQRDTLLGAFF
TRBV6-2/TRBV6-3	TRBJ1-1	CASSYTRGAGEAFF
TRBV7-2	TRBJ2-3	CASSSRPGRGVQNTQYF
TRBV6-5	TRBJ1-2	CASSTQGLYGYTF